These T cell receptor beta chains were read from a single sample in a study of T cell responses to AZD1222 COVID-19 vaccine. Some clones are missing from TCRdb's copy, which holds only in-frame ones; the method was immunoSEQ multiplex PCR. This repertoire shows about 140,000 clones, 85% to 95% found once; its top ten account for 3% to 4%. Sequences were derived from peripheral blood, sampled 28 days after the second AZD1222 dose. These receptors originate from an adult who received the AZD1222 COVID-19 vaccine. Each CDR3 is given with its conserved first and last residue. The order of the fields is V gene, CDR3 protein.

TRBV6-5	CASSYNGMRNSPLHF
TRBV19	CASTGQSSNQPQHF
TRBV4-3	CASSQDPGASSGANVLTF
TRBV30	CAGAAGPDTQYF
TRBV5-5	CASSLRGGSQPQHF
TRBV29-1	CSVEGLQGETQYF
TRBV4-1	CASSQDPARVLSGNTIYF
TRBV7-2	CASSLGGDWETQYF
TRBV28	CASTRRNSPYGYTF
TRBV3-1/TRBV3-2	CASSPGQGANYGYTF
TRBV4-3	CASSQGQGEGRVSPLHF
TRBV27	CASTHGQGRNEQFF
TRBV9	CASSTHPNGAATDTQYF
TRBV6-2/TRBV6-3	CASSSTGYYGYTF
TRBV7-3	CASSLTYRGTQYF
TRBV19	CASSLRDSFEAFF
TRBV5-1	CASREDYEKLFF
TRBV30	CAWSPRAGPQHF
TRBV4-2	CASSQEGTGGSGANVLTF
TRBV11-2	CASRATGARSNEQFF
TRBV4-1	CASSQDLERTNYGYTF
TRBV7-8	CASSPTGVREQYF
TRBV5-6	CASSSPPTSGSSYEQYF
TRBV7-8	CASSLVWRQGLVSPLHF
TRBV6-1	CASSEQIYGYTF